This TCR beta chain came from a study of PD-L1 blockade in urothelial cancer. The templates were synthetic TCR analogs, and they were spiked into each PCR. Measured with immunoSEQ multiplex PCR; TCRdb has only the in-frame clones, and not every one. The sample holds about 32,000 clones, about nine tenths seen once. The source material was PBMCs, sampled around atezolizumab (anti-PD-L1) treatment. This TCR was recovered from a man aged 50 to 59 with urothelial cancer.

CDR3: CASIAGGSYEQYF. Here the CDR3 DNA reads TGTGCCAGCATTGCGGGAGGCTCCTACGAGCAGTACTTC. This rearrangement joins TRBV6-1 to TRBJ2-7; TRBD2 matches 8 bases. The CDR3 length is 13 residues. The V gene end was trimmed by 7 bases and the J gene end by 0 bases; junction bases not matched to a gene: 2. From germline, CDR1 is MNHNS and CDR2 SASEGT.